Listed below are T cell receptor beta chains from one sample, sequenced in a study of blood T cell repertoires in COVID-19. Profiled with immunoSEQ multiplex PCR; TCRdb holds only in-frame clones, not every one. In the table there are tens of thousands of clones, around 80% of which are singletons. Material: peripheral blood. These receptors originate from a man in his fifties or sixties with active or convalescent COVID-19. CDR3s include the opening cysteine and the closing phenylalanine or tryptophan. The order of the fields is J gene, V gene, clone size, CDR3 length, D gene, CDR3 DNA, CDR3 protein. The D gene is left open where the match is weak. Size tells how often a clone was seen (once, few, many) or the class of an expanded clone, and some rows leave it out.

>TRBJ1-2|TRBV6-6|NA|13|NA
TGTGCCAGCAGTACGACAGAAAACTATGGCTACACCTTC
CASSTTENYGYTF
>TRBJ2-5|TRBV10-2|NA|15|TRBD2
TGCGCCAGCAGTACGACTAGCGGGTACCAAGAGACCCAGTACTTC
CASSTTSGYQETQYF
>TRBJ2-5|TRBV6-6|NA|13|TRBD2
TGTGCCAGCAGTTACAGCGGGGAAGAGACCCAGTACTTC
CASSYSGEETQYF
>TRBJ1-2|TRBV7-9|NA|12|NA
TGTGCCAGCAGTAACAGGAACAATGGCTACACCTTC
CASSNRNNGYTF
>TRBJ1-1|TRBV15|NA|14|TRBD1
TGTGCCACCAGCCTAACAGGGGAAGGAACTGAAGCTTTCTTT
CATSLTGEGTEAFF
>TRBJ1-5|TRBV7-2|NA|13|NA
TGTGCCAGCAGCTTAGTAGGGGATCAGCCCCAGCATTTT
CASSLVGDQPQHF
>TRBJ2-2|TRBV2|NA|14|TRBD1
TGTGCCAGCAGGGACAGGATAATTCCCGGGGAGCTGTTTTTT
CASRDRIIPGELFF
>TRBJ2-5|TRBV7-2|NA|15|NA
TGTGCCAGCAGCCTGAGGGGGGGGAGTGGGGAGACCCAGTACTTC
CASSLRGGSGETQYF
>TRBJ1-5|TRBV7-2|NA|13|NA
TGTGCCAGCAGCGGACAGTACAATCAGCCCCAGCATTTT
CASSGQYNQPQHF
>TRBJ1-1|TRBV5-1|NA|13|NA
TGCGCCAGCAGCGGACTTACGAACACTGAAGCTTTCTTT
CASSGLTNTEAFF
>TRBJ1-4|TRBV29-1|NA|13|NA
TGCGTTGGTCAGGGTGCAACTAATGAAAAACTGTTTTTT
CVGQGATNEKLFF
>TRBJ2-5|TRBV7-8|NA|12|NA
TGTGCCAGCAGCCAGGAGCTGGGGACCCAGTACTTC
CASSQELGTQYF
>TRBJ1-1|TRBV4-3|NA|15|NA
TGCGCCAGCAGCCAAGAGACAGGATGGCAGACTGAAGCTTTCTTT
CASSQETGWQTEAFF
>TRBJ1-4|TRBV19|NA|15|NA
TGTGCCAGTAGTGAGTCCTTAACAGGAAATGAAAAACTGTTTTTT
CASSESLTGNEKLFF
>TRBJ2-1|TRBV28|NA|18|TRBD2
TGTGCCAGCAGCAGCGCAGCGGGGGTTCCACAATCGTACAATGAGCAGTTCTTC
CASSSAAGVPQSYNEQFF
>TRBJ2-2|TRBV28|NA|14|TRBD1
TGTGCCAGCAGTAGACAGGGGTACACCGGGGAGCTGTTTTTT
CASSRQGYTGELFF
>TRBJ2-7|TRBV18|NA|14|NA
TGTGCCAGCTCCCCGACCGTCGGGACCTACGAGCAGTACTTC
CASSPTVGTYEQYF
>TRBJ2-5|TRBV5-6|NA|14|NA
TGTGCCAGCAGCAGGGCGGGGGCCCAAGAGACCCAGTACTTC
CASSRAGAQETQYF
>TRBJ1-4|TRBV5-1|NA|13|NA
TGCGCCAGTCGAGATGCAACTAATGAAAAACTGTTTTTT
CASRDATNEKLFF
>TRBJ1-2|TRBV4-1|NA|15|NA
TGCGCCAGCAGCCAAGAGAGGGAAACTAACTATGGCTACACCTTC
CASSQERETNYGYTF
>TRBJ2-1|TRBV9|once|15|TRBD1
TGTGCCAGCAGCGGAGGACAGGGGGAGGGCAATGAGCAGTTCTTC
CASSGGQGEGNEQFF
>TRBJ1-6|TRBV10-3|NA|13|NA
TGTGCCATCAGAGGGGAAGTAAATTCACCCCTCCACTTT
CAIRGEVNSPLHF
>TRBJ1-2|TRBV4-1|NA|15|TRBD1
TGCGCCAGCAGCCAAGGGCAGGGGGCGGACTATGGCTACACCTTC
CASSQGQGADYGYTF